These 17 T cell receptor beta chains share one sample of origin, sequenced in a study of blood T cell repertoires in COVID-19. Produced via immunoSEQ multiplex PCR; TCRdb's table is partial and in-frame only. The sample records 150,000 to 200,000 clones, roughly 85% being singletons. Sequencing used peripheral blood. The receptors were sampled from a woman aged 25 to 39 with acute or convalescent COVID-19.

This rearrangement joins TRBV6-4 to TRBJ2-2, with D perhaps matching TRBD1 (6 bases). Trimming removed 5 bases at V and 3 bases at J, with 13 bases between. Per germline, CDR1 MRHNA and CDR2 SNTAGT. The CDR3 extends over 15 amino acids. The CDR3 loop reads CASSTEGEHTGELFF. The CDR3 DNA follows: TGTGCCAGCAGTACCGAGGGGGAGCACACCGGGGAGCTGTTTTTT.

This clone was recorded once. The V call is TRBV7-2, the J call TRBJ2-5; the D gene is possibly TRBD2 (5 bases). CDR3 length equals 14 residues. Per germline, CDR1 SGHTA and CDR2 FQGNSA. Trimming stripped 6 bases from V and 4 bases from J, with 15 bases between. The CDR3 loop is CASSGGGFGETQYF. The CDR3 DNA follows: TGTGCCAGCAGTGGCGGCGGGTTTGGAGAGACCCAGTACTTC.

This clone was seen more than once but under ten times. The rearrangement joins TRBV5-5 to TRBJ2-7; TRBD2 aligns across 7 bases. This CDR3 spans 16 amino acids. J lost 3 bases, V lost 0 bases, and 9 bases had no gene match. CDR1 and CDR2 (germline): SGHKS, YYEKEE (reference sequence). CDR3 region: CASSLAGTTSIYEQYF. The CDR3 nucleotides are TGTGCCAGCAGCTTGGCGGGGACTACCTCTATCTACGAGCAGTACTTC.

The chain uses TRBV3-1 (or the pseudogene TRBV3-2) and TRBJ2-5, with D maybe TRBD2 (6 bases). The CDR3 is 14 residues long. Trimming took 2 bases from V and 5 from J, leaving 12 bases between them. Per the germline V gene, CDR1 is LGHDT and CDR2 is YNNKEL (reference sequence). DNA for the CDR3: TGTGCCAGCAGCCAACATAAGCGGGTGGAGACCCAGTACTTC. Encoded protein: CASSQHKRVETQYF.

The V gene is TRBV3-1 (or the pseudogene TRBV3-2), the J gene TRBJ1-6, with TRBD1 matching 9 bases. The CDR3 totals 15 residues. Germline-derived CDR1 and CDR2 are LGHDT and YNNKEL (reference sequence). V lost 6 bases to trimming and J lost 13 bases; unmatched junction nucleotides: 13. This CDR3 reads CASSPTGTGFVPLHF. CDR3 in DNA: TGTGCCAGCAGTCCAACCGGGACAGGGTTTGTGCCCCTCCACTTT.

The chain carries TRBV7-2 and TRBJ2-1; D call uncertain. The germline V gene encodes CDR1 SGHTA and CDR2 FQGNSA. The V and J ends lost 5 bases and 0 bases respectively, with 8 bases between them. The CDR3 consists of 14 residues. For the CDR3, the DNA is TGTGCCAGCAGCGTTGAGAGCTCCTACAATGAGCAGTTCTTC. Its translation: CASSVESSYNEQFF.

Of note for this clone: Compared with germline, one end of the junction differs, possibly owing to a read error. This chain joins TRBV7-6 and TRBJ1-4, with D uncertain. The CDR3 consists of 13 residues. Germline V CDR1 and CDR2: SGHVS, FNYEAQ. The CDR3, as DNA: TGTGCCAGTAGCTTAAACAGTTGGGAAAAACTGTTTTTT. This sequence encodes CASSLNSWEKLFF.

The chain is built from TRBV11-3 and TRBJ2-2; perhaps TRBD1 as D (5 bases). Between the trimmed V and J ends, which lost 0 bases and 6 bases, there was a span of 8 bases. The CDR3 contains 14 residues. From germline, CDR1 is SGHNT and CDR2 YENEEA. The DNA for the CDR3 is TGTGCCAGCAGCTTAGAAAGGGGATCCGGGGAGCTGTTTTTT. Its translation is CASSLERGSGELFF.

The V call is TRBV5-6, the J call TRBJ1-5; the match to TRBD1 covers 8 bases. CDR3 length: 14 amino acids. V lost 4 bases, J lost 7 bases, and 7 bases stayed unmatched. Germline values: CDR1 SGHDT, CDR2 YYEEEE. CDR3 sequence: CASSEGTGPQPQHF. The CDR3 coding sequence is TGTGCCAGCAGCGAGGGGACAGGTCCGCAGCCCCAGCATTTT.

The chain carries TRBV12-5 and TRBJ1-2, with D possibly matching TRBD1 (5 bases). V was shortened by 5 bases and J by 3 bases, with 13 bases between the two germline ends. Germline V gene sequence: CDR1 LGHNT, CDR2 FRNRAP. This CDR3 contains 14 residues. This chain's CDR3 is CASGQGDSYYGYTF. The CDR3 DNA follows: TGTGCTAGTGGTCAGGGCGACAGCTACTATGGCTACACCTTC.

Only one count was recorded for this clone. J is TRBJ2-5 and V is TRBV11-3; TRBD2 agrees at 8 bases. Germline V gene lookup returns CDR1 SGHNT and CDR2 YENEEA. The CDR3 is 15 amino acids. Trimming at V came to 5 bases and at J to 1 base, leaving 6 bases not matched to a gene. CDR3 in amino acids: CASSPGGDAQETQYF. The CDR3 DNA sequence: TGTGCCAGCAGCCCCGGGGGGGATGCCCAAGAGACCCAGTACTTC.

This sequence joins TRBV18 and TRBJ1-3, with D tentatively TRBD1 (5 bases). The germline V and J ends were trimmed by 2 bases and 4 bases, with 12 bases remaining between them. CDR1 and CDR2 from the germline V gene are KGHSH and LQKENI. This CDR3 has 15 amino acids. The CDR3 here is CASSPVPQAGNTIYF. The CDR3 nucleotides are TGTGCCAGCTCACCAGTTCCACAGGCCGGAAACACCATATATTTT.

In its sample, this clone was seen a few times. The chain carries TRBV2 and TRBJ1-4, with D perhaps TRBD1 (5 bases). Trimming removed 5 bases at V and 7 bases at J, with 11 bases between. The CDR3 totals 13 residues. CDR1 SNHLY and CDR2 FYNNEI come from the germline V gene. The CDR3 nucleotides read TGTGCCAGCAGTTCAGGGTTAGGTGAAAAACTGTTTTTT. Amino acid sequence: CASSSGLGEKLFF.

The CDR3 coding sequence is TGTGCCAGCCGGGACAGATACTCCTACGAGCAGTACTTC. Protein: CASRDRYSYEQYF. V is TRBV2 and J is TRBJ2-7; TRBD1 aligns across 7 bases. The CDR3 spans 13 residues. Trimming cost V 8 bases and J 0 bases; bases outside gene matches: 4. Germline V gene lookup returns CDR1 SNHLY and CDR2 FYNNEI.

This clone was counted a few times. The genes are TRBV14 and TRBJ1-2; TRBD1 matches at 9 bases. The ends lost 2 bases at V and 8 bases at J; junction bases unmatched: 9. The germline gives CDR1 SGHDN, CDR2 FVKESK. CDR3 size: 15 residues. CDR3 nucleotide sequence: TGTGCCAGCAGCCAACTGGGTGGACAGGGGATAGGCTACACCTTC. This sequence encodes CASSQLGGQGIGYTF.

J is TRBJ1-5 and V is TRBV7-2; 7 positions match TRBD1. The ends lost 5 bases at V and 10 bases at J; junction bases unmatched: 11. Germline V lookup: CDR1 SGHTA, CDR2 FQGNSA. The CDR3 has 14 amino acids. In DNA, the CDR3 is TGTGCCAGCAGCCCAAACAGGGGACCAAATCCCCAGCATTTT. It codes for CASSPNRGPNPQHF. The whole variable domain, filled in from reference TRBV7-2 and TRBJ1-5, reads GAGVSQSPSNKVTEKGKDVELRCDPISGHTALYWYRQSLGQGLEFLIYFQGNSAPDKSGLPSDRFSAERTGGSVSTLTIQRTQQEDSAVYLCASSPNRGPNPQHFGDGTRLSIL.

The rearrangement uses TRBV28 and TRBJ2-5; perhaps TRBD2 as D (6 bases). The germline V and J ends were trimmed by 3 bases and 2 bases, with 10 bases remaining between them. This CDR3 region has 14 residues. Germline V gene data show CDR1 as MDHEN and CDR2 as SYDVKM. CDR3 region: CASSFAGGQETQYF. CDR3 nucleotide sequence: TGTGCCAGCAGTTTCGCCGGAGGGCAAGAGACCCAGTACTTC.